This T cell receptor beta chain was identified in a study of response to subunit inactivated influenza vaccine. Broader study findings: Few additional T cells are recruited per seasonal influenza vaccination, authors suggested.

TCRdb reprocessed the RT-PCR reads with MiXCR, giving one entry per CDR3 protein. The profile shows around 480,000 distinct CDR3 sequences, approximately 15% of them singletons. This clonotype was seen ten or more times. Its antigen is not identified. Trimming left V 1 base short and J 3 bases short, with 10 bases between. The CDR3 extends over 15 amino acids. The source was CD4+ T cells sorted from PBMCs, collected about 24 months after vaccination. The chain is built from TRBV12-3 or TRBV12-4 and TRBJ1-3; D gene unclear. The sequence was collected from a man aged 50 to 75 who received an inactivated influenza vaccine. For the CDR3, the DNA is TGTGCCAGCAGTTTAGAATGGGGAAGTGGAAACACCATATATTTT. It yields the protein CASSLEWGSGNTIYF.